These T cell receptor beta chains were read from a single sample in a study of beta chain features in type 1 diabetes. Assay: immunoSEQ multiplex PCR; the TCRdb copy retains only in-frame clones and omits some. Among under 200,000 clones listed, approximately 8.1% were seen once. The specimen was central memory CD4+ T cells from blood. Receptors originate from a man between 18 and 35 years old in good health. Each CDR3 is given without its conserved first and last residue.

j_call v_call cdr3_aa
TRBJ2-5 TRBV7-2 ASSLEGVVRETQY
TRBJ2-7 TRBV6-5 ASSYELRGEQY
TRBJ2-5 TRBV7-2 ASNPPSERPTQY
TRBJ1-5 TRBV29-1 SAGGGNNQPQH
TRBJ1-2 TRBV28 ASTLGGQGFRYT
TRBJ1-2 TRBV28 ASRHEWGYT
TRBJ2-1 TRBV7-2 ASSALAGGYNEQF
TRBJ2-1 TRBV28 ASSLSRGGQF
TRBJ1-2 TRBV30 ACMNNPRQVRYGYT
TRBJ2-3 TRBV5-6 ASSPGQGPGDTQY
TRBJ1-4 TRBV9 ASSVSTDSWEKLF
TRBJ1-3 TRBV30 AWRTGAISGNTIY
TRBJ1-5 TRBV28 ASSLLAGYGQPQH
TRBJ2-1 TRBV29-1 SVAGVSYNEQF
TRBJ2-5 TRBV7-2 ASNRVEGTQY
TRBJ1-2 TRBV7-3 ASRVTGGNDYGYT
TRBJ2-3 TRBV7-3 ASSLASGTDTQY
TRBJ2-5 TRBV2 ASSGLAGVSETQY
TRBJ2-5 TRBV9 ASSVGLAGTQY
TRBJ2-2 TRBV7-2 ASTPAGTSYTGELF
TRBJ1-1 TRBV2 ASSVRNRASPEAF
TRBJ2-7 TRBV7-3 ASSSRTVEGVEQY
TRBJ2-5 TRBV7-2 ASSLTDTPLAQY
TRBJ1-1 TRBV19 ASSIEQALNTEAF
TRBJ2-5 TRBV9 ASSVAPGVNGETQY
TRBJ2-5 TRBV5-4 ASSTSGGAETQY
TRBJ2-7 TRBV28 ASIPGQRGNEQY
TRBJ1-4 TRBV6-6 ASRARQTTNEKLF
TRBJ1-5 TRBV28 ASTSGGNNQPQH
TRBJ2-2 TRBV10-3 AISESDGTGANTGELF
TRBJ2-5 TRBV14 ASSQGLVGETQY
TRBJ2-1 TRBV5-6 ASRSRDRGWNEQF
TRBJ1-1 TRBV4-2 ASSQGLGSPEAF
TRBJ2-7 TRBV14 ASSQERAGVSSYEQY
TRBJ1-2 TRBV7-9 ASSLEQGYGYT
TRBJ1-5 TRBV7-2 ASSSYSNQPQH
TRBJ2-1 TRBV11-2 ASSLTSGSGNEQF
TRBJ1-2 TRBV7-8 ASSFSGGLERGYT
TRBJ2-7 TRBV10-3 AISENRGSFEQY
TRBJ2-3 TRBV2 ASSGLAGGDTQY
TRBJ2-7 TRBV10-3 AISVSSYEQY
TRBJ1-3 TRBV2 ASSERKGPSGNTIY
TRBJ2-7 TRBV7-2 ASSPGGQIYEQY
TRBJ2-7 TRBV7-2 ASSQPGLAYEQY
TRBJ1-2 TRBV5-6 ASSPRDRRGYT
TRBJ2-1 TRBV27 ASSRYTSGKNEQF
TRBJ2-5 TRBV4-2 ASSQNSLGGGPETQY
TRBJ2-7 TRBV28 ASSSLGRGAPYEQY
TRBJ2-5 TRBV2 ASRPGTTQETQY
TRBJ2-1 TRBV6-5 ASKLAGNNEQF
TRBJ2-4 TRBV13 ASSLRRTENIQY
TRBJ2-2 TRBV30 AARKQQGARSGELF
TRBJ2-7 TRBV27 ASLRRAGGNEQY
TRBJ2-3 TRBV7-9 ASSLTGEDTQY